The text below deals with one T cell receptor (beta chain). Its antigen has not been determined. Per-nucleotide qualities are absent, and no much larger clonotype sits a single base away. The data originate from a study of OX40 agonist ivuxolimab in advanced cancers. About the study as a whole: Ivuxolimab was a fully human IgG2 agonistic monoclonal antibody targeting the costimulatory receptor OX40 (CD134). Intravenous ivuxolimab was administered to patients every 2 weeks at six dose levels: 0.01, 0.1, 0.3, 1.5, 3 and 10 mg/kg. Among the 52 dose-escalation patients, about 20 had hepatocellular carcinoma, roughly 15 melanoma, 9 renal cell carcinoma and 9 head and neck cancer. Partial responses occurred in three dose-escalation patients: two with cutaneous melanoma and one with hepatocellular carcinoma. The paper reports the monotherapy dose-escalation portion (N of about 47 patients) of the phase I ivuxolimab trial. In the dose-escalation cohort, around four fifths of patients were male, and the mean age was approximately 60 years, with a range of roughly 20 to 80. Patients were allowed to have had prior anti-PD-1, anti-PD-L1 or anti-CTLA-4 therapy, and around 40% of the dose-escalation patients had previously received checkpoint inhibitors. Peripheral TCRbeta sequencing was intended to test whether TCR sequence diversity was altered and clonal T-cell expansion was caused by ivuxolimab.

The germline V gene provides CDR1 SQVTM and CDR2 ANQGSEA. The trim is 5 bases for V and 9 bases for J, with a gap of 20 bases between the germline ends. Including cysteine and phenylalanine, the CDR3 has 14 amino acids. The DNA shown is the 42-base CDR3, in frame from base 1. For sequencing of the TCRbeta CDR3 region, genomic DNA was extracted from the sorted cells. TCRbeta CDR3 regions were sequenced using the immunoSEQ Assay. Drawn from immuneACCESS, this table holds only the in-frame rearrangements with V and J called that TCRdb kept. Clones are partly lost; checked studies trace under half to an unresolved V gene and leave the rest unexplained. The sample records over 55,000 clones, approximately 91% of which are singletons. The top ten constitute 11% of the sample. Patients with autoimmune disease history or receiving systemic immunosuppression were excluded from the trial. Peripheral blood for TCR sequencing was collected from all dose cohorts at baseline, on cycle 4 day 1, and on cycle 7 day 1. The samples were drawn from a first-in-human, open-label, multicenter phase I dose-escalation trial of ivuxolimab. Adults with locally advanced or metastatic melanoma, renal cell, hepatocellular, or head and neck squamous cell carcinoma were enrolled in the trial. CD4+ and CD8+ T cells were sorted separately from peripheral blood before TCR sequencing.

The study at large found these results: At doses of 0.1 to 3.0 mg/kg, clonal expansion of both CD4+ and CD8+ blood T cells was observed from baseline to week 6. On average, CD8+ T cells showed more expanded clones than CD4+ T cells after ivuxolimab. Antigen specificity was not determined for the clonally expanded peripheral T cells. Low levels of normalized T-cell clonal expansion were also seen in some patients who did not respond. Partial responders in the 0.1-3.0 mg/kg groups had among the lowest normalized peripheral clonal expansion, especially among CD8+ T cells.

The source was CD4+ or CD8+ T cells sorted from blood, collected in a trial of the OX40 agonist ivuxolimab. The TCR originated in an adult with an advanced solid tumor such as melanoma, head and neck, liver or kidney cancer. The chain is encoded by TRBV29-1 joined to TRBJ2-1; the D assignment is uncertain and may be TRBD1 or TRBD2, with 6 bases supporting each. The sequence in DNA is TGCAGCGTTCATTATATCGGGGGCGCGGGTGAGCAGTTCTTC. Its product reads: CSVHYIGGAGEQFF.